This TCR beta chain was recorded in a study of blood T cell repertoires in COVID-19. Study summary: The origin of the acute and convalescent COVID-19 samples was the United States, Italy and Spain. PBMCs, B-cell-depleted T cells, or T cells provided the cDNA or gDNA that made up the material.

Participants had their cohort set by participant-reported clinical history. Original processing methods: Scientists estimated how many nucleated cells there were by amplifying reference gene primers. Libraries were prepared by immunoSEQ multiplex PCR; TCRdb keeps only in-frame clonotypes and omits some of them. V and J calls and clone size follow that table, whereas D and trimming were derived from the DNA. The sample carries some 330,000 clones, around 86% recorded once. From germline, CDR1 is PRHDT and CDR2 FYEKMQ (reference sequence). The CDR3 loop spans 14 amino acids. Trimming pared 7 bases from V and 6 bases from J, leaving 18 bases between.

V is TRBV13 and J is TRBJ1-1; D unresolved. This receptor was taken from a man between 25 and 39 years old who had recovered from COVID-19. Sequencing was performed on PBMCs or T cells enriched from blood (not recorded which). This chain's CDR3 is CASTLGNGVPEAFF. Here the CDR3 DNA reads TGTGCCAGCACCCTAGGAAATGGAGTGCCTGAAGCTTTCTTT. Based on the CDR3 plus reference TRBV13 and TRBJ1-1, the full variable domain is AAGVIQSPRHLIKEKRETATLKCYPIPRHDTVYWYQQGPGQDPQFLISFYEKMQSDKGSIPDRFSAQQFSDYHSELNMSSLELGDSALYFCASTLGNGVPEAFFGQGTRLTVV.